Only a few counts were recorded for the clone carrying this TCR beta chain. Combining a sample-barcoded 5' primer with a J-beta primer mix, a second PCR ran for about 7 to 12 cycles. Paired-end reads containing CDR3 totaled no fewer than 3 million for each sample. TCRdb reprocessed the 5' RACE reads via MiXCR and lists one record per CDR3 protein. The profile covers 1.5 million to 2 million distinct CDR3 sequences, with around 50% appearing a single time and roughly 2% taken by the ten largest. The data originate from a study of blood T cells in healthy people across ages. The J segment lost 0 bases and the V segment lost 4 bases, leaving 6 bases of the junction unmatched. The CDR3 spans 16 residues. CDR1 PRHDT and CDR2 FYEKMQ come from the germline V gene (reference sequence).

The chain is built from TRBV13 and TRBJ2-5; TRBD1 agrees at 9 bases. Material for sequencing was blood. The sequence came from a woman aged 40 to 55 in good health. The CDR3, as DNA: TGTGCCAGCAGCTCCCGGGACAGGGACTACCAAGAGACCCAGTACTTC. Encoded protein: CASSSRDRDYQETQYF.